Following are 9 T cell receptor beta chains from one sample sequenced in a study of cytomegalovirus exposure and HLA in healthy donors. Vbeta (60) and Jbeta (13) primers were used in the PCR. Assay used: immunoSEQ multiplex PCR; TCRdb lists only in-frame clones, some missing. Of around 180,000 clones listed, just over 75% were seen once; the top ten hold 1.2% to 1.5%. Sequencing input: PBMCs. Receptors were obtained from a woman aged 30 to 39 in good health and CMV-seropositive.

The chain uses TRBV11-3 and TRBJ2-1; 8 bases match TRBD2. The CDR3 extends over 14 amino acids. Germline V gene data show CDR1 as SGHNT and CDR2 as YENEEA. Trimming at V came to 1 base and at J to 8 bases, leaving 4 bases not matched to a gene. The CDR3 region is CASSLAGGRDEQFF. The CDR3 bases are TGTGCCAGCAGCTTAGCGGGAGGGCGGGATGAGCAGTTCTTC.

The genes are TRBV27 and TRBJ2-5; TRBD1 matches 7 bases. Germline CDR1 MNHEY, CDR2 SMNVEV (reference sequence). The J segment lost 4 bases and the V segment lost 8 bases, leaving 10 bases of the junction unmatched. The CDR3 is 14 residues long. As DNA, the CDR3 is TGTGCCAGCCAAAGAACAGGGGCAGCAGAGACCCAGTACTTC. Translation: CASQRTGAAETQYF.

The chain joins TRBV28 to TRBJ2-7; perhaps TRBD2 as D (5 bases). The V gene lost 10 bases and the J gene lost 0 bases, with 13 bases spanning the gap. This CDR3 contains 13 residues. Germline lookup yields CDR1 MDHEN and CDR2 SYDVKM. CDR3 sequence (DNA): TGTGCCACCTGGGAGCTGAGCTCCTACGAGCAGTACTTC. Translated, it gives CATWELSSYEQYF. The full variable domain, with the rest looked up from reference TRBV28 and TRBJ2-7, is DVKVTQSSRYLVKRTGEKVFLECVQDMDHENMFWYRQDPGLGLRLIYFSYDVKMKEKGDIPEGYSVSREKKERFSLILESASTNQTSMYLCATWELSSYEQYFGPGTRLTVT.

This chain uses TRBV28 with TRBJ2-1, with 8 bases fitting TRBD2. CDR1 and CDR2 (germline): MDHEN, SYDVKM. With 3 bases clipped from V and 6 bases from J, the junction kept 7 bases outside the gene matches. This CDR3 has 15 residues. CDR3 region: CASSFLSGSGNEQFF. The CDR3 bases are TGTGCCAGCAGTTTTTTAAGCGGGAGTGGCAATGAGCAGTTCTTC.

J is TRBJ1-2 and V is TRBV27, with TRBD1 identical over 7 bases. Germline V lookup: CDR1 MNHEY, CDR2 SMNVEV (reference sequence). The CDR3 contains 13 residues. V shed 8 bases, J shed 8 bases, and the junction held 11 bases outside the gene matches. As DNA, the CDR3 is TGTGCCAGCTCCTCTACAGGGGCAGGGGGCTACACCTTC. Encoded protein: CASSSTGAGGYTF.

The CDR3 region is CASSLSRATVAFF. For the CDR3, the DNA is TGTGCCAGCAGTTTATCGAGAGCGACCGTCGCTTTCTTT. The chain combines TRBV27 with TRBJ1-1, with unresolved D. Trimming shortened V by 0 bases and J by 11 bases, and 13 bases separated the two germline ends. The CDR3 runs to 13 residues. CDR1 is MNHEY, CDR2 SMNVEV, per germline (reference sequence).

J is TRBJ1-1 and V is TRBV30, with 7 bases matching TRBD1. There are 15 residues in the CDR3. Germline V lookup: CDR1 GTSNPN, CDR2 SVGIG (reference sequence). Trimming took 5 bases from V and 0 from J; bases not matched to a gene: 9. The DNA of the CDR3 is TGTGCCTGGGACGAAGGGCAGGGGGTGAACACTGAAGCTTTCTTT. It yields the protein CAWDEGQGVNTEAFF.

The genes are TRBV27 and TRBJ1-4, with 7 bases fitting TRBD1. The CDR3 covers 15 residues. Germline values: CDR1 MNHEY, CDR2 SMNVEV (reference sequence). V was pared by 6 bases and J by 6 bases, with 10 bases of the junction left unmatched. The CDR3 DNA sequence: TGTGCCAGCAGGCCTCTGGGCAGGGGGGATGAAAAACTGTTTTTT. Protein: CASRPLGRGDEKLFF.

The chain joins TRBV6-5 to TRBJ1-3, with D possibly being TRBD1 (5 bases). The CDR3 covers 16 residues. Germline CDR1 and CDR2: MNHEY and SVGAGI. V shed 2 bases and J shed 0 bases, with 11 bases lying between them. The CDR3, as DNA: TGTGCCAGCAGTTACGAGTCAGGGTTCTCTGGAAACACCATATATTTT. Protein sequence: CASSYESGFSGNTIYF.